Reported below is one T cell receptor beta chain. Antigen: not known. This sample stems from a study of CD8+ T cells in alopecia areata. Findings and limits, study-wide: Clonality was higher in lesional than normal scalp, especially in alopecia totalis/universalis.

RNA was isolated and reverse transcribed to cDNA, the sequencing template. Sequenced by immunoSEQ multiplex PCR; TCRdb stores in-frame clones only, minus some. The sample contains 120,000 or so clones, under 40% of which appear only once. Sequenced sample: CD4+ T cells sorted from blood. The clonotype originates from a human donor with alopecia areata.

CDR3 coding DNA: TGTGCCTGGAGTCGACCCGGTTGGAACACTGAAGCTTTCTTT. Its translation: CAWSRPGWNTEAFF. The chain recombines TRBV30 with TRBJ1-1; D not certain. CDR3 length: 14 residues. CDR1 GTSNPN and CDR2 SVGIG come from the germline V gene (reference sequence). Trimming stripped 2 bases from V and 1 base from J, with 11 bases between. The variable domain in full, with the rest retrieved from reference TRBV30 and TRBJ1-1, is SQTIHQWPATLVQPVGSPLSLECTVEGTSNPNLYWYRQAAGRGLQLLFYSVGIGQISSEVPQNLSASRPQDRQFILSSKKLLLSDSGFYLCAWSRPGWNTEAFFGQGTRLTVV.